This TCR beta chain was profiled in a study of cytomegalovirus exposure and HLA in healthy donors. As for this clone: Antigen: not known.

Findings of the study overall: In a later analysis, DRB1 alleles had the most associated TCRs; HLA-C alleles the fewest. In a later analysis, 15,000 to 20,000 TCR beta sequences were associated with HLA alleles at 0.05 false discovery rate.

Vbeta (60) and Jbeta (13) primers were used in the PCR. In the authors' methods: A later analysis counted tens of millions of unique TCR beta chains, 10 million to 12 million shared. Measured with immunoSEQ multiplex PCR; TCRdb has only the in-frame clones, and not every one. Clone size and the V and J calls come from that table; the DNA yielded D and trimming. The sample shows about 130,000 clones, more than 75% of them seen only once. V gave up 6 bases and J gave up 1 base; unmatched junction bases: 8. The CDR3 has 17 amino acids. Germline V gene sequence: CDR1 MDHEN, CDR2 SYDVKM. The source is a man aged 40-55 years in good health and CMV-seronegative. The V and J genes are TRBV28 and TRBJ1-3, with 11 bases lining up with TRBD1. The specimen sequenced was PBMCs. The CDR3, as DNA: TGTGCCAGCAGAGAAAGGACAGGGGGCTTATCTGGAAACACCATATATTTT. Translation gives CASRERTGGLSGNTIYF.